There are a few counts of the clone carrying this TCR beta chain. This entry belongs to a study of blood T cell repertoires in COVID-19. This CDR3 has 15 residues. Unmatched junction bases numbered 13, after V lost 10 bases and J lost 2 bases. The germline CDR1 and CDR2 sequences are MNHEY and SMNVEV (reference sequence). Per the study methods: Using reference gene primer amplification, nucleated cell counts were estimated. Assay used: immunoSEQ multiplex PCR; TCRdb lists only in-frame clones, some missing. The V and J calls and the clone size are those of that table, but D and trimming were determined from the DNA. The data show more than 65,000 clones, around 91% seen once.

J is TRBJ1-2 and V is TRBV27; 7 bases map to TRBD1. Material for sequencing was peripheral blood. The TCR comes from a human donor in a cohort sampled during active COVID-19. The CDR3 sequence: CATLGLEGANYGYTF. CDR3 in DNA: TGTGCCACCCTAGGGTTGGAGGGGGCCAACTATGGCTACACCTTC.